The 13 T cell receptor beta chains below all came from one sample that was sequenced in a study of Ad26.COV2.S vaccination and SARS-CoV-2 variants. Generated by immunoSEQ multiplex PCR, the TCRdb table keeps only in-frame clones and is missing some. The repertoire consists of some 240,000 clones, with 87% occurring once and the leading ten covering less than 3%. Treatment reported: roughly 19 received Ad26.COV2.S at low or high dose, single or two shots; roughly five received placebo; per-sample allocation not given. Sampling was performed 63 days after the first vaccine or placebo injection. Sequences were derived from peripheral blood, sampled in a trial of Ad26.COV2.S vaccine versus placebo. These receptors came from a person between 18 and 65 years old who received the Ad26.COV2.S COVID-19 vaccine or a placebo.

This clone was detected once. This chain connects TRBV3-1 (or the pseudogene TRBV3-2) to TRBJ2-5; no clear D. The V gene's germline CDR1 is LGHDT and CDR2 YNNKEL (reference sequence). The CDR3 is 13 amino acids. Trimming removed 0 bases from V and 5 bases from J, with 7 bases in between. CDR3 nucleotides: TGTGCCAGCAGCCAAGAAAAGTGGGAGACCCAGTACTTC. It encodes CASSQEKWETQYF.

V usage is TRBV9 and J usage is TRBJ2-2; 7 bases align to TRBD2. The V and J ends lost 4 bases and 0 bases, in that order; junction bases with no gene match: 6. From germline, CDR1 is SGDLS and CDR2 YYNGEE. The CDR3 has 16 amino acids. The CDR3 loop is CASSPPSGANTGELFF. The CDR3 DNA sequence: TGTGCCAGCAGCCCACCCAGCGGGGCGAACACCGGGGAGCTGTTTTTT.

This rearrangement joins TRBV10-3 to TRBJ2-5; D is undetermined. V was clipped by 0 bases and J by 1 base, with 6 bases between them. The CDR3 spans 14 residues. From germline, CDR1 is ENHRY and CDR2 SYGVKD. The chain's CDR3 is CAISESGTQETQYF. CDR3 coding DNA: TGTGCCATCAGTGAGTCGGGCACCCAAGAGACCCAGTACTTC.

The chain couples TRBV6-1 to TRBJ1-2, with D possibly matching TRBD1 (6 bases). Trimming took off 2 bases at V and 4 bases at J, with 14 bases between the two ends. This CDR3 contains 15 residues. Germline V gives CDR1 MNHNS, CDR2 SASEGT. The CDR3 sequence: CASSERGDKVYGYTF. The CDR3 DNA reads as TGTGCCAGCAGTGAAAGAGGGGACAAGGTCTATGGCTACACCTTC.

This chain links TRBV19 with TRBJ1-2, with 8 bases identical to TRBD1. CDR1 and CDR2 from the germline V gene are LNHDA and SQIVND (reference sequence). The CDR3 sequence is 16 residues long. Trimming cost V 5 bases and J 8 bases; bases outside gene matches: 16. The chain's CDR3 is CASSFPGQVKSGGYTF. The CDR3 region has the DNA TGTGCCAGTAGTTTCCCGGGACAGGTCAAGTCGGGCGGCTACACCTTC.

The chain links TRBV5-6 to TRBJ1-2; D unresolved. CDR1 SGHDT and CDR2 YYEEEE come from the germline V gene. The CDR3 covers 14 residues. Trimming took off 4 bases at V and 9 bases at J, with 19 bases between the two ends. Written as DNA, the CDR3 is TGTGCCAGCAGCCTTTACACGTCTTCTAGGAGCTACACCTTC. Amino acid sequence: CASSLYTSSRSYTF. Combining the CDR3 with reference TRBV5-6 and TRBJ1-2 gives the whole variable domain DAGVTQSPTHLIKTRGQQVTLRCSPKSGHDTVSWYQQALGQGPQFIFQYYEEEERQRGNFPDRFSGHQFPNYSSELNVNALLLGDSALYLCASSLYTSSRSYTFGSGTRLTVV.

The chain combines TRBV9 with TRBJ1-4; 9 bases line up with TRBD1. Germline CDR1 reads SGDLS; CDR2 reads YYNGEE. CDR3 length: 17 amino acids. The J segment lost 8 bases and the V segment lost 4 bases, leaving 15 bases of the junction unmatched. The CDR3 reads CASSSAKPGQGREKLFF. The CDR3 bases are TGTGCCAGCAGCTCCGCCAAACCGGGACAGGGAAGGGAAAAACTGTTTTTT.

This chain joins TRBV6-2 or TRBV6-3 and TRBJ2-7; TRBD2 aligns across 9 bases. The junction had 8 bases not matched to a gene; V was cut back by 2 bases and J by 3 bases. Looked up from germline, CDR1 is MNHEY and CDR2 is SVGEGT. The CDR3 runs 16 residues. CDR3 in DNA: TGTGCCAGCAGTTACATAGCGGGAGAGCCCCTCTACGAGCAGTACGTC. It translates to CASSYIAGEPLYEQYV.

Written as DNA, the CDR3 is TGTGCCAGCAGCGCGCGTAGTAATTCACCCCTCCACTTT. Translation gives CASSARSNSPLHF. The V and J genes are TRBV9 and TRBJ1-6; D is undetermined. Germline values: CDR1 SGDLS, CDR2 YYNGEE. V was cut by 3 bases and J by 6 bases, with 7 bases left in between. The CDR3 extends over 13 amino acids.

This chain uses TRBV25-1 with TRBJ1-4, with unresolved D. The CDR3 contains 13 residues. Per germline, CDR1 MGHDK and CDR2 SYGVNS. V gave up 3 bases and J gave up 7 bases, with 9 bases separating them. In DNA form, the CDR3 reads TGTGCCAGCAGTGATATCCGGGGTGAAAAACTGTTTTTT. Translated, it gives CASSDIRGEKLFF.

The CDR3 spells CASSTGEDYGYTF. CDR3 DNA: TGTGCCAGTAGTACAGGGGAGGACTATGGCTACACCTTC. The chain recombines TRBV19 with TRBJ1-2; D is possibly TRBD1 (6 bases). The germline V and J ends were trimmed by 4 bases and 3 bases, with 9 bases remaining between them. The CDR3 has 13 amino acids. CDR1 is LNHDA and CDR2 is SQIVND in the germline V gene (reference sequence). Full variable domain (missing parts from reference TRBV19 and TRBJ1-2): DGGITQSPKYLFRKEGQNVTLSCEQNLNHDAMYWYRQDPGQGLRLIYYSQIVNDFQKGDIAEGYSVSREKKESFPLTVTSAQKNPTAFYLCASSTGEDYGYTFGSGTRLTVV.

CDR3 coding DNA: TGCAGTGCTAGTGGATCCGGACAGGGCGAAACTAATGAAAAACTGTTTTTT. It codes for CSASGSGQGETNEKLFF. The chain is built from TRBV20-1 and TRBJ1-4; 8 bases match TRBD1. Per germline, CDR1 DFQATT and CDR2 SNEGSKA (reference sequence). There are 17 residues in the CDR3. Unmatched junction bases numbered 10, after V lost 3 bases and J lost 1 base.

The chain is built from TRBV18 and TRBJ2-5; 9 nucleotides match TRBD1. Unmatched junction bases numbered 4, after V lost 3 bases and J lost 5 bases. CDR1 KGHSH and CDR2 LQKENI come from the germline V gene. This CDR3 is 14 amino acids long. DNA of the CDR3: TGTGCCAGCTCACCGGGACAGGGCTTCGAGACCCAGTACTTC. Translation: CASSPGQGFETQYF. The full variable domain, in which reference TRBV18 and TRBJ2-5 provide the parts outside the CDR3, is NAGVMQNPRHLVRRRGQEARLRCSPMKGHSHVYWYRQLPEEGLKFMVYLQKENIIDESGMPKERFSAEFPKEGPSILRIQQVVRGDSAAYFCASSPGQGFETQYFGPGTRLLVL.